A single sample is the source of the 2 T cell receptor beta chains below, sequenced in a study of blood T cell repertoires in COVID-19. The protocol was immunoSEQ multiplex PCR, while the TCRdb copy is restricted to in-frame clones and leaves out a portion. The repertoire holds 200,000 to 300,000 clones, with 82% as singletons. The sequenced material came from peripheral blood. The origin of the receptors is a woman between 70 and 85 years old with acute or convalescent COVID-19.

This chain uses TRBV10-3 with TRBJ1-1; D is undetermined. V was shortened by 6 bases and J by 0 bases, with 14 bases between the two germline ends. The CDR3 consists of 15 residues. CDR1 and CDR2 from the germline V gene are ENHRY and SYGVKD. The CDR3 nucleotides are TGTGCCATCAGCTCCTCAGAATCTCTGAACACTGAAGCTTTCTTT. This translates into CAISSSESLNTEAFF.

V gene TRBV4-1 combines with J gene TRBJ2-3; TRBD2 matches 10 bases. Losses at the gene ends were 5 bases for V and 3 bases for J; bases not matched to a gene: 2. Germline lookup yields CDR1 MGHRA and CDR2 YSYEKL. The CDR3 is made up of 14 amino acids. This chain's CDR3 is CASSGTSATDTQYF. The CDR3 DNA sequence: TGCGCCAGCAGCGGGACTAGCGCTACAGATACGCAGTATTTT.